These T cell receptor beta chains were read from a single sample in a study of T cells in Graves' hyperthyroidism and ophthalmopathy. TCRdb fed the multiplex PCR reads into MiXCR, producing one record per CDR3 protein. The table shows approximately 740,000 distinct CDR3 sequences, with 12% to 15% occurring only once. Sequenced: blood. These receptors were collected from a woman aged 18-29 years with Graves' hyperthyroidism. Both conserved end residues are trimmed from each CDR3. Clone size is stated in some rows and not others, as once, few, many or a class when expanded.

abundance	v_gene	j_gene	CDR3aa
many	TRBV20-1	TRBJ2-3	SAPLGGGTDTQY
NA	TRBV6-5	TRBJ2-1	ASSYGRGYNEQF
few	TRBV7-9	TRBJ2-7	ASSLGAGTSNEQY
NA	TRBV24-1	TRBJ1-1	ATRGRRNTEAF
many	TRBV20-1	TRBJ2-7	SADGVAGEPYEQY
few	TRBV27	TRBJ1-2	AGSFGLNYGYT
many	TRBV12-3/TRBV12-4	TRBJ2-1	ASSLAGASGGEQF
NA	TRBV2	TRBJ1-5	ASSDVRPKPQH
many	TRBV30	TRBJ1-2	AWITPGASYGYT
few	TRBV19	TRBJ1-5	ASSIVAGWDSNQPQH
NA	TRBV12-3/TRBV12-4	TRBJ1-1	ASSYAGTTSGGAF
many	TRBV4-2	TRBJ1-5	ASSQSPNSNQPQH
few	TRBV3-1	TRBJ2-7	ASSLPTAPYEQY
NA	TRBV6-2/TRBV6-3	TRBJ1-1	ASSYLIQGDTEAF
few	TRBV29-1	TRBJ2-1	SGEGGTNSEQF
few	TRBV7-2	TRBJ1-3	ASSRQGRTGNTIY
many	TRBV11-2	TRBJ2-7	ASSNRDREVEQY
many	TRBV11-2	TRBJ2-3	ASRDRGSDTQY
many	TRBV2	TRBJ2-1	ATARGTSYNEQF
many	TRBV11-3	TRBJ2-1	ASSLGMGNNEQF
few	TRBV6-1	TRBJ2-1	ASSRLAGVEF
many	TRBV6-1	TRBJ2-7	ASSNQRGASYEQY
many	TRBV30	TRBJ2-2	AWTSGLGTGELF
NA	TRBV10-3	TRBJ2-2	AISEGGLTGELF
NA	TRBV20-1	TRBJ2-1	SARARPNSYNEQF
many	TRBV12-3/TRBV12-4	TRBJ2-5	ASSPRGVYQETQY
NA	TRBV6-2/TRBV6-3	TRBJ2-1	ASSYSGTSGPRPYNEQF
NA	TRBV5-5	TRBJ2-2	ASSSGSGLAETTGELF
NA	TRBV11-3	TRBJ2-5	ASSLGASEGAQY
few	TRBV3-1	TRBJ2-1	ASSWGGGQF
many	TRBV15	TRBJ2-3	ATSRDAGGSGTQY
many	TRBV20-1	TRBJ2-1	SASRETGSYNEQF
many	TRBV4-3	TRBJ2-1	ASSQDPPAGGQNEQF
NA	TRBV6-5	TRBJ1-1	ASSYGGEGAEAF
few	TRBV29-1	TRBJ1-1	SALWKGGEAF
many	TRBV28	TRBJ2-7	ASSSPGLSAYEQY
NA	TRBV20-1	TRBJ1-3	SAVDNSGNTIY
many	TRBV7-9	TRBJ2-7	ASSPPGLSEQY
few	TRBV3-1	TRBJ2-7	ASSSRLAVYEQY
few	TRBV7-9	TRBJ1-3	ASSQDSETGNTIY
NA	TRBV27	TRBJ1-1	ASSYSVDTEAF